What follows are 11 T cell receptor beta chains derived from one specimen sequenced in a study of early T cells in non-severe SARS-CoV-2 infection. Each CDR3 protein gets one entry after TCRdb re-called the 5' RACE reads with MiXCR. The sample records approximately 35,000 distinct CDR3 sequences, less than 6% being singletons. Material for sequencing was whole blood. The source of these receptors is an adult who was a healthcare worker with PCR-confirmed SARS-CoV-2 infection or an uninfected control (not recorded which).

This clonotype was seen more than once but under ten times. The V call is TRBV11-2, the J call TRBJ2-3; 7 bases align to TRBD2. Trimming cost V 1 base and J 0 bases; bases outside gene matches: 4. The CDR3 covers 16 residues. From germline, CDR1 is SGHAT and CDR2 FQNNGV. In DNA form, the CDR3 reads TGTGCCAGCAGCTTAGTAGCGGGTTCTAGCACAGATACGCAGTATTTT. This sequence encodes CASSLVAGSSTDTQYF.

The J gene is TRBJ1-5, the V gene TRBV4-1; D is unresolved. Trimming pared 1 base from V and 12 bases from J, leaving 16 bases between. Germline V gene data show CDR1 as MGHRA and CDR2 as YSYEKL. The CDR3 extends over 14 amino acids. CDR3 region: CASSQGGTGGLQHF. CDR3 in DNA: TGCGCCAGCAGCCAAGGAGGCACCGGAGGCCTCCAGCATTTT.

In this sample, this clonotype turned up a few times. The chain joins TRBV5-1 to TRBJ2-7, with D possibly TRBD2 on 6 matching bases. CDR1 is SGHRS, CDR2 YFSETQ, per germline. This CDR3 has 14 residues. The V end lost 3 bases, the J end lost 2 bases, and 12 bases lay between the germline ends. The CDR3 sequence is CASSSSGEAYEQYF. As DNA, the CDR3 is TGCGCCAGCAGCTCTTCGGGAGAGGCCTACGAGCAGTACTTC.

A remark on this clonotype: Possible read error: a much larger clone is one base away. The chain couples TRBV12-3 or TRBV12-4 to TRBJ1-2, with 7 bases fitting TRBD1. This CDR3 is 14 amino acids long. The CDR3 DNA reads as TGTGCCAGCCGTCTGACCAGGGGGAACTATAGCTACACCTTC. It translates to CASRLTRGNYSYTF.

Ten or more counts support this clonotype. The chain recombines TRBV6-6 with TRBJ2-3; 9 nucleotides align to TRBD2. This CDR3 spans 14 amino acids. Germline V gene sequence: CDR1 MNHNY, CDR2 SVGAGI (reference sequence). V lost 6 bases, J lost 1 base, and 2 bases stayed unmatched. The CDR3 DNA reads TGTGCCAGCAGAGTAGCGGGGGGCACAGATACGCAGTATTTT. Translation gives CASRVAGGTDTQYF.

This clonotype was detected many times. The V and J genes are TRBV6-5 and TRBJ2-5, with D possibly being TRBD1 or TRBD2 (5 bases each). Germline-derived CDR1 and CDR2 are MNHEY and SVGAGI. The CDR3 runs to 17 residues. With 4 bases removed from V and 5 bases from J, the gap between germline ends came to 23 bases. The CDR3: CASSFRPGPKVGETQYF. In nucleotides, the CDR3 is TGTGCCAGCAGTTTTAGACCGGGGCCGAAGGTGGGGGAGACCCAGTACTTC.

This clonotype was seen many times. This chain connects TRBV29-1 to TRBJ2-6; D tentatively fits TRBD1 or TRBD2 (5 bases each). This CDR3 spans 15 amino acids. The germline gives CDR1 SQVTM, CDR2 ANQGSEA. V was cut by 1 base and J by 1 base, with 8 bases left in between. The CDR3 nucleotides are TGCAGCGTTGAAGTTGGGGGATCTGGGGCCAACGTCCTGACTTTC. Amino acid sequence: CSVEVGGSGANVLTF.

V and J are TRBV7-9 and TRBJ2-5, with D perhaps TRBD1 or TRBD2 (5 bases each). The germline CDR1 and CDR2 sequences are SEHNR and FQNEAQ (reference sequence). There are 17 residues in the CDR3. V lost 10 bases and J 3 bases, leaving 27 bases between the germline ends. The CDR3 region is CANHRGTRREYEETQYF. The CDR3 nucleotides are TGTGCCAATCATAGGGGAACTAGACGAGAGTACGAAGAGACCCAGTACTTC.

The CDR3 nucleotides read TGTGCCAGCAGTGAGGCAGGAAGCTCCTACAATGAGCAGTTCTTC. Residues: CASSEAGSSYNEQFF. This chain links TRBV6-1 with TRBJ2-1; D gene ambiguous. Germline values: CDR1 MNHNS, CDR2 SASEGT. Trimming pared 3 bases from V and 0 bases from J, leaving 9 bases between. The CDR3 covers 15 residues.

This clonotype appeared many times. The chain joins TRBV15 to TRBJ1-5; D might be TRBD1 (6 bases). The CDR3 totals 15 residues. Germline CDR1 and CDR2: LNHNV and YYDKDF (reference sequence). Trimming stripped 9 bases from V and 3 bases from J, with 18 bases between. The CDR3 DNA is TGTGCCACTGCCGTCGCCAGGGGCCTCAATCAGCCCCAGCATTTT. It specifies CATAVARGLNQPQHF.

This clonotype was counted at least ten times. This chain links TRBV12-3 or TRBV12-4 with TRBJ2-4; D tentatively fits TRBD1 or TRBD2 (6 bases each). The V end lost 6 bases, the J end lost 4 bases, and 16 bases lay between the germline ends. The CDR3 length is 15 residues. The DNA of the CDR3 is TGTGCCAGCAGCTCCTCTGGGGGGCTAAAAAACATTCAGTACTTC. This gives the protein CASSSSGGLKNIQYF.